The source of this TCR beta chain is a study of PD-1 blockade in classical Hodgkin lymphoma. Regarding the study as a whole: Excluded were patients who started nivolumab under 1 year after ASCT, a group that had lower diversity. Differences between repertoires have undefined causes, possibly disease activity or prior therapy. TCR diversity in CD4+, not CD8+, cells rose significantly by C4D1.

The method was immunoSEQ multiplex PCR; TCRdb's version includes in-frame clones alone and lacks a portion of them. The sample holds 9,500 to 12,000 clones, 85% seen once. Germline V gene sequence: CDR1 LNHDA, CDR2 SQIVND (reference sequence). The CDR3 spans 14 residues. V lost 5 bases and J 7 bases, leaving 15 bases between the germline ends. Of note for this clone: Antigen specificity is unknown.

Regarding time point: cycle 4 day 1 (C4D1), after around six weeks of nivolumab. Brentuximab vedotin exposure varied among the patients, all of whom had relapsed after autologous stem cell transplantation. CD8+ T cells were isolated from thawed PBMCs by magnetic negative selection. Patients had relapsed/refractory classical Hodgkin lymphoma with complete response, partial response or progressive disease as best response. The chain carries TRBV19 and TRBJ1-5; D uncertain. Material: CD8+ T cells from blood, obtained before the fourth cycle of nivolumab. The sequence came from a human donor with classical Hodgkin lymphoma. The donor label of this sample is uncertain. CDR3 region: CASSQGGREQPQHF. CDR3 coding DNA: TGTGCCAGTAGTCAAGGAGGGAGGGAACAGCCCCAGCATTTT.